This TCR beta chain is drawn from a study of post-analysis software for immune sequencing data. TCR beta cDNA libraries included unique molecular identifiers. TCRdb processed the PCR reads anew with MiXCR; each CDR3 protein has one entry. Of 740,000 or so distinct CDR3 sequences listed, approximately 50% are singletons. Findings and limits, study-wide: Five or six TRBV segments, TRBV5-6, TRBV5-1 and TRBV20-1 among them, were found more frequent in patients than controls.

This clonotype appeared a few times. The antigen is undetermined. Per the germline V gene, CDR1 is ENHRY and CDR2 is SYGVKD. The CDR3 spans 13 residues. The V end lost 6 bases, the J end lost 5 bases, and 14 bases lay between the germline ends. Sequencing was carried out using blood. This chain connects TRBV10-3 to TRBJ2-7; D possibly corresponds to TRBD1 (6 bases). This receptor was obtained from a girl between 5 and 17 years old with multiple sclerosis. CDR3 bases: TGTGCCATCAGAGCAGGGGTTTCCGACGAGCAGTACTTC. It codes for CAIRAGVSDEQYF.